The source of this T cell receptor beta chain is a study of blood T cell repertoires in COVID-19. TCRdb keeps only in-frame clones here, not all; method: immunoSEQ multiplex PCR. The sample has about 360,000 clones, about 90% seen once. The V segment lost 2 bases and the J segment 0 bases; nucleotides outside the gene matches: 2. This CDR3 spans 15 amino acids. Germline CDR1 reads LGHNA; CDR2 reads YNFKEQ. This clone was recorded only once. The genes are TRBV4-2 and TRBJ1-1; 8 bases line up with TRBD1. Sequencing was done on a sample of PBMCs or T cells enriched from blood (not recorded which). The receptor comes from a man in his forties or fifties in a cohort exposed to, infected with or recovered from COVID-19 (not recorded which). CDR3 in DNA: TGTGCCAGCAGCCAACGACAGGGGCTGAACACTGAAGCTTTCTTT. Its translation is CASSQRQGLNTEAFF.